What follows describes a single T cell receptor beta chain. The data belong to a study of a mutant IDH1 vaccine in newly diagnosed glioma. Produced via immunoSEQ multiplex PCR; TCRdb's table is partial and in-frame only. The sample gives about 88,000 clones, roughly four fifths of which show up once; about 5.3% is in the top ten. Time point indicated: baseline, week 1 (first vaccination visit). Stated treatment: pre-vaccination baseline after standard-of-care therapy. The sequenced sample was PBMCs, obtained from a glioma patient treated with radiotherapy, temozolomide or both. This receptor was obtained from a man aged 40-50 years with glioma. Some clones in this sample may be carry-over from other donors' samples.

CDR3 sequence reads: CASSILGENTEAFF. The CDR3 DNA is TGTGCCAGTAGTATCTTGGGGGAGAACACTGAAGCTTTCTTT. The chain employs TRBV19 and TRBJ1-1; D might be TRBD1 (5 bases). CDR1 and CDR2 from the germline V gene are LNHDA and SQIVND (reference sequence). This CDR3 is 14 amino acids long. V lost 3 bases, J lost 1 base, and 9 bases lay in between.